This TCR beta chain stems from a study of shared clonotypes between healthy human individuals. The table came from immunoSEQ multiplex PCR; TCRdb's copy has only in-frame clones and leaves some out. This sample carries 550,000 to 600,000 clones, 70% to 80% of them seen once, and the ten largest clones take 12%. V trimming: 0 bases; J trimming: 3 bases; junction bases outside the gene matches: 5. Germline CDR1 is SGHRS and CDR2 is YFSETQ. The CDR3 spans 16 residues. The J gene is TRBJ2-2, the V gene TRBV5-1; 7 bases line up with TRBD1. Sequences were obtained from PBMCs. The clonotype comes from a woman between 40 and 50 years old in good health. Some clones in this sample may be carry-over from other donors' samples. CDR3 DNA sequence: TGCGCCAGCAGCTTGGCCGGGACAGCCGACACCGGGGAGCTGTTTTTT. Translation: CASSLAGTADTGELFF.